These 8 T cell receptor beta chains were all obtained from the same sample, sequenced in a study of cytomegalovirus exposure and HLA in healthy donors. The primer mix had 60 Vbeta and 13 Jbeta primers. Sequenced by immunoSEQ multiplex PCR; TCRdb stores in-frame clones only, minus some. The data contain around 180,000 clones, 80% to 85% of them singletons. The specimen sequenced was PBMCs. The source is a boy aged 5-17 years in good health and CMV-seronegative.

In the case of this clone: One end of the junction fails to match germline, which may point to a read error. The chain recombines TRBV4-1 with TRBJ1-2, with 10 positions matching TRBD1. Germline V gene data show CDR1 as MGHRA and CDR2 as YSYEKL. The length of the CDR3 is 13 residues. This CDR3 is CASSQPDRGTGAF. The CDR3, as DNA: TGCGCCAGCAGCCAACCCGACCGTGGGACAGGGGCGTTC.

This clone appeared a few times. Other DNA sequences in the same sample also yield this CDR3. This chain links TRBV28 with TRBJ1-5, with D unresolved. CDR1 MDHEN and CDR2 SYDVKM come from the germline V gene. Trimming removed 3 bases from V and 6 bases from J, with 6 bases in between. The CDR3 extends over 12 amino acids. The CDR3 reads CASSFLLQPQHF. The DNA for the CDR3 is TGTGCCAGCAGTTTCTTACTTCAGCCCCAGCATTTT.

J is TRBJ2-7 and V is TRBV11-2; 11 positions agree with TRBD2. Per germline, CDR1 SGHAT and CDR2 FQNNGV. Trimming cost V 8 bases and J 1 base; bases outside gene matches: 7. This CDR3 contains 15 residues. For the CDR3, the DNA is TGTGCCAGCGCAACTAGCGGGAGACCATCCTACGAGCAGTACTTC. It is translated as CASATSGRPSYEQYF.

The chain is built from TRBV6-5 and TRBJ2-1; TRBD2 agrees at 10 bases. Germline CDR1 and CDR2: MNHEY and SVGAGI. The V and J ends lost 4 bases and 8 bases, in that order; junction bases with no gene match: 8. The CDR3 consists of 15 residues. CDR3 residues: CASSWIRAGGDEQFF. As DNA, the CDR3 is TGTGCCAGCAGTTGGATACGAGCGGGGGGGGATGAGCAGTTCTTC.

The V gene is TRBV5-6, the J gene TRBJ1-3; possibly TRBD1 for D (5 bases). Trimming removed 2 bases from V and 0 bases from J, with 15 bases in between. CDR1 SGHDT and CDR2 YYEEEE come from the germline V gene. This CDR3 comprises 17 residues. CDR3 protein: CASSFRSIGHSGNTIYF. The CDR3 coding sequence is TGTGCCAGCAGCTTCCGGTCGATCGGACACTCTGGAAACACCATATATTTT.

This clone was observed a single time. The CDR3 region is CASSFSGRGGPYEQYF. The CDR3 region has the DNA TGTGCCAGCAGCTTTAGCGGGAGAGGTGGGCCGTACGAGCAGTACTTC. The genes are TRBV9 and TRBJ2-7; 9 positions match TRBD2. This CDR3 has 16 amino acids. Trimming cost V 4 bases and J 4 bases; bases outside gene matches: 12. Germline V gene sequence: CDR1 SGDLS, CDR2 YYNGEE.

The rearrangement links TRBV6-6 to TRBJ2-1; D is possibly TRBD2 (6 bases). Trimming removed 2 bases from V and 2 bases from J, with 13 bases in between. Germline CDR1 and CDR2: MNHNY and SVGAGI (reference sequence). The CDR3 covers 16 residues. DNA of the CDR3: TGTGCCAGCAGTTACGGGACTCTGGGAACCTACAATGAGCAGTTCTTC. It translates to CASSYGTLGTYNEQFF.

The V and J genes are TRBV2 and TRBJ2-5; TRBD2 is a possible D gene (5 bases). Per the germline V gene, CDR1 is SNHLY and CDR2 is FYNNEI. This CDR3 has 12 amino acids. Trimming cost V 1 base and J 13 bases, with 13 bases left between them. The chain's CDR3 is CASSEGGLAPYF. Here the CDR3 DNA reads TGTGCCAGCAGTGAAGGAGGGTTAGCTCCGTACTTC.